Shown below are 10 T cell receptor beta chains from a single sample sequenced in a study of T cells in tumors after PD-1 blockade. Assay: immunoSEQ multiplex PCR; the TCRdb copy retains only in-frame clones and omits some. Of about 12,000 clones listed, about three fifths are singletons. Sequencing was performed on tumor tissue, taken before anti-PD-1 treatment. The receptor set was obtained from a human donor with cutaneous squamous cell carcinoma.

The chain employs TRBV9 and TRBJ2-7, with TRBD2 identical over 10 bases. The ends lost 0 bases at V and 5 bases at J; junction bases unmatched: 8. The CDR3 contains 16 residues. Germline values: CDR1 SGDLS, CDR2 YYNGEE. CDR3 DNA sequence: TGTGCCAGCAGCGTAGCCGGTCTAGCGGGAGACCACGAGCAGTACTTC. The encoded protein is CASSVAGLAGDHEQYF.

This chain connects TRBV20-1 to TRBJ2-1; 7 bases match TRBD2. After removal of 3 bases from V and 5 bases from J, the junction contained 7 bases not matched to a gene. The CDR3 totals 14 residues. Germline CDR1 is DFQATT and CDR2 is SNEGSKA (reference sequence). The CDR3 bases are TGCAGTGCTAGTGGGCTAGCGGCTAACAATGAGCAGTTCTTC. This translates into CSASGLAANNEQFF.

This clone turned up a few times. CDR3 amino acids: CASSPPPTGFAYEQYF. The CDR3 region has the DNA TGTGCCAGCAGCCCACCCCCCACAGGGTTTGCCTACGAGCAGTACTTC. This chain joins TRBV27 and TRBJ2-7; possibly TRBD1 for D (6 bases). CDR1 is MNHEY, CDR2 SMNVEV, per germline (reference sequence). Trimming cost V 6 bases and J 2 bases, with 20 bases left between them. This CDR3 is built from 16 residues.

V and J are TRBV5-4 and TRBJ2-7, with a tentative D call TRBD2 (7 bases). In germline, CDR1 is SGHNT, CDR2 YYREEE (reference sequence). Trimming pared 2 bases from V and 6 bases from J, leaving 15 bases between. This CDR3 comprises 14 residues. The CDR3, as DNA: TGTGCCAGCAGCTTCGGGGGGCGCATCTCCGAGCAGTACTTC. It translates to CASSFGGRISEQYF.

The chain combines TRBV30 with TRBJ1-2; 10 bases match TRBD1. There are 12 residues in the CDR3. Trimming cost V 5 bases and J 8 bases; bases outside gene matches: 5. Germline V gene data show CDR1 as GTSNPN and CDR2 as SVGIG (reference sequence). The CDR3 DNA reads TGTGCCTGGGCCGGGACAGGGGCCGGCTACACCTTC. It yields the protein CAWAGTGAGYTF.

The chain links TRBV19 to TRBJ2-3; D is unclear. The germline V and J ends were trimmed by 5 bases and 6 bases, with 9 bases remaining between them. CDR3 length equals 12 residues. CDR1 LNHDA and CDR2 SQIVND come from the germline V gene (reference sequence). The CDR3 nucleotides read TGTGCCAGTAGTTTCGGTTGGGATACGCAGTATTTT. As protein: CASSFGWDTQYF. The variable domain in full, completed from reference TRBV19 and TRBJ2-3, reads DGGITQSPKYLFRKEGQNVTLSCEQNLNHDAMYWYRQDPGQGLRLIYYSQIVNDFQKGDIAEGYSVSREKKESFPLTVTSAQKNPTAFYLCASSFGWDTQYFGPGTRLTVL.

By proportion, this clone is medium-sized. This chain connects TRBV5-1 to TRBJ2-7; D call uncertain. The CDR3 runs to 13 residues. CDR1 SGHRS and CDR2 YFSETQ come from the germline V gene. V lost 2 bases to trimming and J lost 4 bases, with 10 bases between them. The CDR3 sequence is CASSFSTGYEQYF. The CDR3 DNA sequence: TGCGCCAGCAGCTTTTCAACCGGGTACGAGCAGTACTTC. The variable domain in full, with the rest retrieved from reference TRBV5-1 and TRBJ2-7, is KAGVTQTPRYLIKTRGQQVTLSCSPISGHRSVSWYQQTPGQGLQFLFEYFSETQRNKGNFPGRFSGRQFSNSRSEMNVSTLELGDSALYLCASSFSTGYEQYFGPGTRLTVT.

In its sample, this clone was seen once. This sequence joins TRBV5-1 and TRBJ2-2, with TRBD2 matching 14 bases. CDR1 is SGHRS and CDR2 is YFSETQ in the germline V gene. This CDR3 has 17 amino acids. The J segment lost 7 bases and the V segment lost 0 bases, leaving 5 bases of the junction unmatched. DNA for the CDR3: TGCGCCAGCAGCTTGGGGGGACTAGCGGGAGCTGGCGGGGAGCTGTTTTTT. Amino acids: CASSLGGLAGAGGELFF.

The rearrangement joins TRBV13 to TRBJ2-3; D is possibly TRBD1 (5 bases). Germline CDR1 reads PRHDT; CDR2 reads FYEKMQ (reference sequence). The CDR3 is 16 residues long. The V gene lost 2 bases and the J gene lost 7 bases, with 19 bases spanning the gap. The DNA of the CDR3 is TGTGCCAGCAGCTTATGGGCGCAGTTGGGGCGAAATACGCAGTATTTT. Residues: CASSLWAQLGRNTQYF. The full variable domain, in which reference TRBV13 and TRBJ2-3 provide the parts outside the CDR3, is AAGVIQSPRHLIKEKRETATLKCYPIPRHDTVYWYQQGPGQDPQFLISFYEKMQSDKGSIPDRFSAQQFSDYHSELNMSSLELGDSALYFCASSLWAQLGRNTQYFGPGTRLTVL.

This clone occurred a few times. V usage is TRBV21-1 and J usage is TRBJ2-1; the D call TRBD2 from the table was never checked on the DNA. TRBV21-1 is recorded as a pseudogene. This CDR3 region has 17 residues. CDR3 bases: TGTGCCAGCAGCAAAGCGCCGGCTAGCGGAGCCTACAATGAGCAGTTCTTC. Protein product: CASSKAPASGAYNEQFF.